Each of the 2 T cell receptor beta chains below was sequenced from the same sample in a study of T cell repertoires in cytomegalovirus infection. From the reads, TCRdb called clonotypes with MiXCR, one entry per CDR3 protein. The table shows about 100,000 distinct CDR3 sequences, with about 29% occurring only once. Their specific antigens are unknown. The specimen was CD8+ T cells from cultured PBMCs, collected from culture after CMV antigen stimulation. These receptors came from a human donor in good health (CMV status not recorded). Some clones in this sample may be carry-over from other donors' samples.

The chain recombines TRBV28 with TRBJ2-7; 12 positions match TRBD2. The V and J ends lost 2 bases and 7 bases, in that order; junction bases with no gene match: 6. The CDR3 has 15 amino acids. Per the germline V gene, CDR1 is MDHEN and CDR2 is SYDVKM. Here the CDR3 reads CASSLLGTSGLEQYF. The CDR3 DNA is TGTGCCAGCAGTTTACTAGGGACTAGCGGGCTGGAGCAGTACTTC.

The chain employs TRBV10-3 and TRBJ2-7; no reliable D call. The CDR3 covers 12 residues. CDR1 and CDR2 (germline): ENHRY, SYGVKD. V lost 8 bases, J lost 6 bases, and 14 bases lay in between. The CDR3 spells CAIRTPSGEQYF. CDR3 sequence (DNA): TGTGCCATCCGGACCCCTTCGGGCGAGCAGTACTTC.